Below, 30 T cell receptor beta chains from the same sample are listed, as sequenced in a study of blood T cell repertoires in COVID-19. Measured with immunoSEQ multiplex PCR; TCRdb has only the in-frame clones, and not every one. The sample yields fewer than 60,000 clones, about nine tenths seen once. Sequencing was performed on peripheral blood. These receptors originate from a human donor with acute or convalescent COVID-19. The donor label of this sample is uncertain.

The chain couples TRBV6-5 to TRBJ1-2; D is uncertain. The CDR3 covers 16 residues. Germline CDR1 MNHEY, CDR2 SVGAGI. V was cut by 0 bases and J by 0 bases, with 11 bases left in between. The CDR3 protein is CASSYSPTVANYGYTF. Here the CDR3 DNA reads TGTGCCAGCAGTTACTCGCCCACAGTAGCTAACTATGGCTACACCTTC.

The gene calls are TRBV11-2 and TRBJ2-2; weak D call: TRBD2 (5 bases). V was shortened by 2 bases and J by 4 bases, with 11 bases between the two germline ends. CDR1 is SGHAT, CDR2 FQNNGV, per germline. The CDR3 is made up of 15 amino acids. The CDR3 here is CASSLNTGITGELFF. The CDR3 nucleotides read TGTGCCAGCAGCTTAAATACGGGAATCACCGGGGAGCTGTTTTTT.

In its sample, this clone was seen once. The chain couples TRBV2 to TRBJ2-2; TRBD2 matches 12 bases. V lost 6 bases to trimming and J lost 4 bases; unmatched junction nucleotides: 0. This CDR3 has 14 residues. Per germline, CDR1 SNHLY and CDR2 FYNNEI. CDR3 bases: TGTGCCAGCAGGACTAGCGGGGGCACCGGGGAGCTGTTTTTT. This gives the protein CASRTSGGTGELFF.

The rearrangement uses TRBV3-1 (or the pseudogene TRBV3-2) and TRBJ2-1; a possible D gene is TRBD1 (6 bases). V was trimmed by 4 bases and J by 6 bases, leaving 22 bases between them. The CDR3 has 17 residues. Germline V gene lookup returns CDR1 LGHDT and CDR2 YNNKEL (reference sequence). The CDR3 protein is CASSPWQGSQIVNEQFF. DNA for the CDR3: TGTGCCAGCAGCCCTTGGCAGGGGAGCCAAATTGTCAATGAGCAGTTCTTC.

This clone has just a few counts. This sequence joins TRBV11-2 and TRBJ2-3, with TRBD1 identical over 8 bases. Germline lookup yields CDR1 SGHAT and CDR2 FQNNGV. The CDR3 covers 18 residues. V gave up 5 bases and J gave up 7 bases; unmatched junction bases: 20. The CDR3 is CASSPAIPGQARGHTQYF. CDR3 DNA sequence: TGTGCCAGCAGCCCAGCGATCCCGGGACAGGCCCGGGGCCATACGCAGTATTTT.

The chain has TRBV6-6 and TRBJ1-6, with D possibly being TRBD1 (6 bases). Trimming stripped 6 bases from V and 7 bases from J, with 10 bases between. The CDR3 spans 13 residues. Germline V lookup: CDR1 MNHNY, CDR2 SVGAGI (reference sequence). The CDR3 nucleotides are TGTGCCAGCAGCTCCCAGGGGAATTCACCCCTCCACTTT. Amino acids: CASSSQGNSPLHF.

This chain joins TRBV19 and TRBJ2-7; 13 positions match TRBD2. This CDR3 has 16 amino acids. Germline V gives CDR1 LNHDA, CDR2 SQIVND (reference sequence). V shed 1 base, J shed 2 bases, and the junction held 2 bases outside the gene matches. CDR3 DNA: TGTGCCAGTAGTATAGGACTAGCGGGAGGTACCTACGAGCAGTACTTC. It codes for CASSIGLAGGTYEQYF. The full variable domain, its missing parts supplied by reference TRBV19 and TRBJ2-7, is DGGITQSPKYLFRKEGQNVTLSCEQNLNHDAMYWYRQDPGQGLRLIYYSQIVNDFQKGDIAEGYSVSREKKESFPLTVTSAQKNPTAFYLCASSIGLAGGTYEQYFGPGTRLTVT.

This chain joins TRBV2 and TRBJ1-2; D ambiguous. The CDR3 contains 17 residues. V lost 1 base and J lost 3, with 18 bases in between. The V gene's germline CDR1 is SNHLY and CDR2 FYNNEI. DNA for the CDR3: TGTGCCAGCAGTGAAGACCCCTCGGGAAGCTTCGACTATGGCTACACCTTC. It specifies CASSEDPSGSFDYGYTF.

The genes are TRBV5-4 and TRBJ1-5; the match to TRBD1 covers 8 bases. V shed 1 base, J shed 4 bases, and the junction held 10 bases outside the gene matches. The CDR3 sequence is 17 residues long. Germline CDR1 SGHNT, CDR2 YYREEE (reference sequence). In DNA form, the CDR3 reads TGTGCCAGCAGCTTGAGCCCGGACAGGGCGTCAAATCAGCCCCAGCATTTT. Translating it yields CASSLSPDRASNQPQHF.

The rearrangement uses TRBV5-1 and TRBJ1-2; 8 bases agree with TRBD1. V trimming: 4 bases; J trimming: 3 bases; junction bases outside the gene matches: 5. The CDR3 covers 14 residues. Germline V gene lookup returns CDR1 SGHRS and CDR2 YFSETQ. CDR3 region: CASSKQGADYGYTF. The CDR3 coding sequence is TGCGCCAGCAGCAAGCAGGGGGCTGACTATGGCTACACCTTC.

This chain joins TRBV5-1 and TRBJ2-1; 8 bases are shared with TRBD2. Germline V gene sequence: CDR1 SGHRS, CDR2 YFSETQ. The CDR3 spans 14 residues. J was trimmed by 7 bases and V by 2 bases; bases with no gene match: 5. The CDR3 reads CASSFGTSRNEQFF. In DNA, the CDR3 is TGCGCCAGCAGCTTCGGGACTAGTCGGAATGAGCAGTTCTTC.

This chain connects TRBV10-2 to TRBJ1-3, with 10 bases aligning to TRBD1. Germline CDR1 reads WSHSY; CDR2 reads SAAADI. The CDR3 has 16 residues. V shed 6 bases and J 0 bases; nucleotides not matched to a gene: 5. The CDR3 bases are TGCGCCAGCAGGGGGACAGGGGACATCTCTGGAAACACCATATATTTT. Translation: CASRGTGDISGNTIYF.

This clone was detected once. This chain uses TRBV19 with TRBJ1-2; 10 bases line up with TRBD1. V lost 4 bases, J lost 2 bases, and 4 bases stayed unmatched. CDR1 is LNHDA, CDR2 SQIVND, per germline (reference sequence). The CDR3 is 15 residues long. The CDR3 reads CASSTGTGENYGYTF. CDR3 nucleotide sequence: TGTGCCAGTAGTACTGGGACAGGGGAAAACTATGGCTACACCTTC. Full variable domain (missing parts from reference TRBV19 and TRBJ1-2): DGGITQSPKYLFRKEGQNVTLSCEQNLNHDAMYWYRQDPGQGLRLIYYSQIVNDFQKGDIAEGYSVSREKKESFPLTVTSAQKNPTAFYLCASSTGTGENYGYTFGSGTRLTVV.

A few counts support this clone. V and J are TRBV10-3 and TRBJ2-3, with 13 bases identical to TRBD2. V lost 4 bases and J lost 2; bases outside the gene matches: 3. This CDR3 comprises 16 residues. Per germline, CDR1 ENHRY and CDR2 SYGVKD. DNA of the CDR3: TGTGCCATCAGTGGAGGACTAGCGGGGGTCACAGATACGCAGTATTTT. It yields the protein CAISGGLAGVTDTQYF.

The CDR3 loop reads CASSARGGSGNNEQFF. CDR3 nucleotides: TGTGCCAGCAGCGCGAGGGGAGGGTCGGGCAACAATGAGCAGTTCTTC. The chain uses TRBV11-3 and TRBJ2-1, with 7 bases aligning to TRBD2. This CDR3 region has 16 residues. CDR1 and CDR2 from the germline V gene are SGHNT and YENEEA. After removal of 5 bases from V and 5 bases from J, the junction contained 12 bases not matched to a gene.

The chain couples TRBV6-4 to TRBJ1-6; D remains ambiguous. V lost 4 bases, J lost 7 bases, and 11 bases lay in between. This CDR3 is built from 14 residues. Per the germline V gene, CDR1 is MRHNA and CDR2 is SNTAGT. CDR3 bases: TGTGCCAGCAGTGTTTTCCCAGGAAATTCACCCCTCCACTTT. Its translation is CASSVFPGNSPLHF.

The chain is built from TRBV4-1 and TRBJ1-3; D gene unclear. In germline, CDR1 is MGHRA, CDR2 YSYEKL. The CDR3 has 15 residues. The V end was cut by 6 bases, the J end by 3 bases, with 15 bases between. In DNA form, the CDR3 reads TGCGCCAGCAGTCGATTCGGAGGGCTTGGAAACACCATATATTTT. Protein sequence: CASSRFGGLGNTIYF.

The chain joins TRBV27 to TRBJ2-5; 7 nucleotides line up with TRBD2. Trimming at V came to 6 bases and at J to 5 bases, leaving 9 bases not matched to a gene. CDR3 length equals 14 residues. The V gene's germline CDR1 is MNHEY and CDR2 SMNVEV (reference sequence). CDR3 region: CASSPGRERETQYF. The CDR3 DNA follows: TGTGCCAGCAGCCCTGGGAGGGAGAGGGAGACCCAGTACTTC.

CDR3 nucleotides: TGTGCCAGCAGCTTGCGACAGGAGACTGAAGCTTTCTTT. Its protein is CASSLRQETEAFF. The chain recombines TRBV7-3 with TRBJ1-1; maybe TRBD1 (6 bases). Trimming stripped 3 bases from V and 5 bases from J, with 10 bases between. This CDR3 contains 13 residues. Germline V CDR1 and CDR2: SGHTA, FQGTGA. The complete variable domain, with remaining parts taken from reference TRBV7-3 and TRBJ1-1, reads GAGVSQTPSNKVTEKGKYVELRCDPISGHTALYWYRQSLGQGPEFLIYFQGTGAADDSGLPNDRFFAVRPEGSVSTLKIQRTERGDSAVYLCASSLRQETEAFFGQGTRLTVV.

The genes are TRBV5-4 and TRBJ1-1, with a weak D call TRBD1 (5 bases). V shed 0 bases and J shed 8 bases, with 8 bases lying between them. Per the germline V gene, CDR1 is SGHNT and CDR2 is YYREEE (reference sequence). The CDR3 runs 12 residues. In DNA, the CDR3 is TGTGCCAGCAGCTTGGCCCGGACAGAAGCTTTCTTT. It yields the protein CASSLARTEAFF.

This rearrangement joins TRBV18 to TRBJ1-1, with a possible D match to TRBD1 (5 bases). V lost 3 bases and J 2 bases, leaving 16 bases between the germline ends. CDR1 is KGHSH, CDR2 LQKENI, per germline. The length of the CDR3 is 16 residues. CDR3 loop: CASSPPGKGLNTEAFF. The CDR3 region has the DNA TGTGCCAGCTCACCGCCCGGAAAGGGGCTTAACACTGAAGCTTTCTTT.

The chain has TRBV29-1 and TRBJ1-1, with 7 nucleotides matching TRBD1. Germline V gives CDR1 SQVTM, CDR2 ANQGSEA. The trim removed 4 bases at V and 4 bases at J, leaving 3 bases unmatched. The length of the CDR3 is 12 residues. CDR3 amino acids: CSVGQGPTEAFF. The CDR3 DNA reads TGCAGCGTTGGACAGGGTCCCACTGAAGCTTTCTTT.

The V and J genes are TRBV7-9 and TRBJ2-7; 7 bases agree with TRBD2. The V segment lost 5 bases and the J segment 3 bases; nucleotides outside the gene matches: 13. In germline, CDR1 is SEHNR, CDR2 FQNEAQ (reference sequence). The CDR3 has 16 residues. CDR3 sequence reads: CASSPGGRETHYEQYF. The CDR3 region has the DNA TGTGCCAGCAGCCCGGGCGGGCGGGAGACCCACTACGAGCAGTACTTC.

This chain connects TRBV14 to TRBJ2-5, with D tentatively TRBD2 (5 bases). The CDR3 runs 12 residues. Trimming removed 4 bases from V and 5 bases from J, with 8 bases in between. Germline loops: CDR1 SGHDN, CDR2 FVKESK. CDR3 residues: CASSRRLETQYF. CDR3 DNA: TGTGCCAGCAGCCGGAGGTTGGAGACCCAGTACTTC.

V gene TRBV11-1 combines with J gene TRBJ2-2, with D tentatively TRBD2 (6 bases). Germline V CDR1 and CDR2: SGHAT, FQDESV (reference sequence). V gave up 5 bases and J gave up 6 bases, with 13 bases separating them. The length of the CDR3 is 14 residues. This chain's CDR3 is CASSLDRDSGELFF. The CDR3 DNA reads TGTGCCAGCAGCCTAGATAGGGACTCCGGGGAGCTGTTTTTT.

The chain carries TRBV10-3 and TRBJ2-2; D is perhaps TRBD1 (5 bases). CDR1 ENHRY and CDR2 SYGVKD come from the germline V gene. Between the trimmed V and J ends, which lost 3 bases and 6 bases, there was a span of 14 bases. CDR3 length: 15 amino acids. The CDR3 is CAISEGVLRSGELFF. In nucleotides, the CDR3 is TGTGCCATCAGTGAAGGGGTCCTGAGGTCCGGGGAGCTGTTTTTT.

V and J are TRBV7-8 and TRBJ1-1; tentative D call: TRBD1 (6 bases). V was shortened by 3 bases and J by 3 bases, with 14 bases between the two germline ends. From germline, CDR1 is SGHVS and CDR2 FQNEAQ. There are 15 residues in the CDR3. CDR3 nucleotide sequence: TGTGCCAGCAGCTTCGGCAGGGGTTTGGACACTGAAGCTTTCTTT. It yields the protein CASSFGRGLDTEAFF.

There are a few counts of this clone. The chain combines TRBV3-1 (or the pseudogene TRBV3-2) with TRBJ1-1; D is perhaps TRBD1 (5 bases). The germline CDR1 and CDR2 sequences are LGHDT and YNNKEL (reference sequence). V lost 0 bases and J lost 5, with 10 bases in between. There are 14 residues in the CDR3. The CDR3 DNA sequence: TGTGCCAGCAGCCAAGAAGGGGTCAGGACTGAAGCTTTCTTT. It translates to CASSQEGVRTEAFF.

The rearrangement uses TRBV4-1 and TRBJ1-2; D is ambiguous. CDR1 and CDR2 from the germline V gene are MGHRA and YSYEKL. The CDR3 has 15 residues. V was shortened by 9 bases and J by 5 bases, with 22 bases between the two germline ends. CDR3: CASKRQPNLSYGYTF. CDR3 bases: TGCGCCAGTAAGCGGCAGCCAAACCTATCTTATGGCTACACCTTC.

This chain uses TRBV5-4 with TRBJ2-2; 7 bases agree with TRBD1. Germline V lookup: CDR1 SGHNT, CDR2 YYREEE (reference sequence). With 4 bases clipped from V and 4 bases from J, the junction kept 7 bases outside the gene matches. The CDR3 consists of 15 residues. CDR3 nucleotides: TGTGCCAGCAGCCTGACGGGACAGCGCACCGGGGAGCTGTTTTTT. This codes for CASSLTGQRTGELFF.